This paragraph covers one TCR beta chain sequence. Original processing notes: Estimation of nucleated cell counts was performed using reference gene primer amplification. Repertoires were generated with immunoSEQ multiplex PCR, while TCRdb's copy carries only in-frame clones and drops some. For V, J and clone size, that table is used; D and trimming come from the DNA. This sample yields roughly 100,000 clones, of which 85% to 90% are seen a single time; around 4.1% belongs to the top ten. This record belongs to a study of blood T cell repertoires in COVID-19. Study-level background: COVID-19 samples collected from the United States, Italy and Spain covered acute and convalescent phases. T cells, B-cell-depleted T cells, or PBMCs provided the cDNA or gDNA that served as material.

V was pared by 3 bases and J by 1 base, with 17 bases between. The CDR3 loop spans 17 amino acids. Germline CDR1 and CDR2: SGDLS and YYNGEE. This sequence originates from a man aged 50 to 60 with acute or convalescent COVID-19. The sample consisted of peripheral blood. The chain couples TRBV9 to TRBJ2-1; a possible D gene is TRBD1 (5 bases). The chain's CDR3 is CASSGRQPHTSYNEQFF. In nucleotides, the CDR3 is TGTGCCAGCAGCGGTCGACAGCCCCATACGTCCTACAATGAGCAGTTCTTC.